What follows describes a single T cell receptor beta chain. Treatment specified: randomized to nivolumab then ipilimumab (arm A) or the reverse (arm B). V dropped 5 bases and J dropped 8; count of bases not matched to a gene: 5. Germline V gene sequence: CDR1 SGHAT, CDR2 FQNNGV. CDR3 size: 13 residues. Sequencing used immunoSEQ multiplex PCR; TCRdb keeps in-frame clones, though not all of them. This sample yields 30,000 to 40,000 clones, of which around nine tenths are seen a single time; 9.5% to 15% belongs to the top ten. The data originate from a study of sequential checkpoint blockade in melanoma.

J is TRBJ2-1 and V is TRBV11-2; 8 positions agree with TRBD2. Specimen: CD8+ T cells sorted from blood (inferred from file names), collected from a patient given nivolumab and ipilimumab in sequence. The source of this sequence is a human donor with melanoma. CDR3 residues: CASSMGLVYEQFF. CDR3 bases: TGTGCCAGCAGCATGGGACTAGTGTATGAGCAGTTCTTC.